The 15 T cell receptor beta chains listed next were all sequenced from one sample in a study of post-analysis software for immune sequencing data. Study results and limitations: In patients, 4 to 6 TRBV segments were more frequent than in controls, with TRBV5-6, TRBV5-1 and TRBV20-1 among them.

The TCR beta cDNA libraries contained unique molecular identifiers. A single record per CDR3 protein comes from TCRdb applying MiXCR to the PCR reads. Among some 260,000 distinct CDR3 sequences listed, 35% to 45% were seen once. Antigens for these TCRs are unknown. Sequenced input: blood. Source of these receptors: a girl aged 5 to 17 with multiple sclerosis.

Many counts were recorded for this clonotype. The chain joins TRBV4-1 to TRBJ1-5; unclear D gene. Germline CDR1 reads MGHRA; CDR2 reads YSYEKL. V dropped 1 base and J dropped 11 bases, with 12 bases sitting between them. This CDR3 has 13 residues. CDR3 nucleotide sequence: TGCGCCAGCAGCCAAGGCTCCGCCCAGGCCCAGCATTTT. It translates to CASSQGSAQAQHF.

This clonotype was picked up many times. The rearrangement joins TRBV5-1 to TRBJ1-2; D is uncertain. V lost 0 bases, J lost 2 bases, and 11 bases lay in between. The CDR3 extends over 15 amino acids. Per the germline V gene, CDR1 is SGHRS and CDR2 is YFSETQ. CDR3 nucleotide sequence: TGCGCCAGCAGCTTGGATCCCATCCCCAACTATGGCTACACCTTC. This gives the protein CASSLDPIPNYGYTF.

For this clonotype: The junction shows a germline mismatch at one end, possibly a read error. The chain is built from TRBV20-1 and TRBJ2-1, with D unresolved. CDR1 DFQATT and CDR2 SNEGSKA come from the germline V gene (reference sequence). The CDR3 runs to 12 residues. CDR3 residues: CSAILNRVERFF. CDR3 DNA: TGCAGTGCTATCCTTAATCGGGTTGAGCGGTTCTTC.

V is TRBV5-1 and J is TRBJ1-2; D not resolved. The CDR3 loop spans 13 amino acids. With 4 bases removed from V and 4 bases from J, the gap between germline ends came to 11 bases. CDR1 is SGHRS, CDR2 YFSETQ, per germline. CDR3 protein: CASSPTTSYGYTF. The CDR3 coding sequence is TGCGCCAGCAGCCCAACCACGTCCTATGGCTACACCTTC.

Ten or more counts support this clonotype. The V and J genes are TRBV4-1 and TRBJ1-2; D remains unclear. The CDR3 consists of 12 residues. Germline loops: CDR1 MGHRA, CDR2 YSYEKL. Trimming left V 1 base short and J 6 bases short, with 6 bases between. The CDR3 bases are TGCGCCAGCAGCCAAGGCCCAGATGGCTACACCTTC. Translation: CASSQGPDGYTF.

As to this clonotype: One base away lies a much larger clone, so this may be a sequencing read error. The rearrangement links TRBV5-1 to TRBJ2-3, with 9 bases identical to TRBD1. The germline V gene has CDR1 SGHRS and CDR2 YFSETQ. The CDR3 extends over 13 amino acids. The CDR3 sequence: CASRRQGGDTRYF. The CDR3 nucleotides read TGCGCCAGCAGACGACAGGGGGGAGATACGCGGTATTTT.

CDR3 bases: TGTGCCAGCAGCTTGGGTCCAGGGATGAGCACTGAAGCTTTCTTT. Amino acids: CASSLGPGMSTEAFF. The chain carries TRBV5-5 and TRBJ1-1, with TRBD1 as a possible D gene (5 bases). In germline, CDR1 is SGHKS, CDR2 YYEKEE (reference sequence). The V gene lost 0 bases and the J gene lost 4 bases, with 13 bases spanning the gap. The CDR3 is made up of 15 amino acids.

This clonotype was recorded at least ten times. The V and J genes are TRBV24-1 and TRBJ2-7; D unclear. V gave up 8 bases and J gave up 2 bases, with 12 bases separating them. The germline V gene has CDR1 KGHDR and CDR2 SFDVKD. The CDR3 extends over 13 amino acids. Here the CDR3 DNA reads TGTGCCACCATCTCCCCACGGGCCTACGAGCAGTACTTC. It translates to CATISPRAYEQYF.

DNA of the CDR3: TGCAGTGCTAGGGGAGGGGGACAGGGAGGTACTGAAGCTTTCTTT. Translation gives CSARGGGQGGTEAFF. The V and J genes are TRBV20-1 and TRBJ1-1; TRBD1 matches 9 bases. Germline V gene data show CDR1 as DFQATT and CDR2 as SNEGSKA (reference sequence). This CDR3 is 15 amino acids long. With V trimmed by 3 bases and J by 5 bases, 10 bases remained unmatched.

This clonotype showed up many times. The rearrangement links TRBV27 to TRBJ2-3, with D possibly being TRBD1 (5 bases). Germline assignment: CDR1 MNHEY and CDR2 SMNVEV (reference sequence). The CDR3 is made up of 18 amino acids. V lost 2 bases, J lost 0 bases, and 18 bases lay in between. CDR3 protein: CASSLGGAAISSTDTQYF. In nucleotides, the CDR3 is TGTGCCAGCAGTTTAGGTGGGGCGGCAATCTCTAGCACAGATACGCAGTATTTT.

A few counts support this clonotype. This may be a read error: a much more frequent sequence differs by one nucleotide. The chain carries TRBV7-6 and TRBJ2-5; 11 bases fit TRBD1. There are 14 residues in the CDR3. Germline V gene lookup returns CDR1 SGHVS and CDR2 FNYEAQ. The CDR3 here is CASGFGQGAETQYF. In nucleotides, the CDR3 is TGTGCCAGCGGCTTCGGACAGGGGGCGGAGACCCAGTACTTC.

This rearrangement joins TRBV20-1 to TRBJ2-7; possibly TRBD2 for D (6 bases). The germline gives CDR1 DFQATT, CDR2 SNEGSKA (reference sequence). There are 13 residues in the CDR3. V gave up 3 bases and J gave up 4 bases, with 13 bases separating them. The CDR3 nucleotides read TGCAGTGCTAGTTCAGGTCGGGAGTACGAGCAGTACTTC. It specifies CSASSGREYEQYF.

This clonotype was counted only a few times. A much larger clone sits a single nucleotide away, making a read error possible. The chain combines TRBV12-3 or TRBV12-4 with TRBJ2-1, with TRBD1 matching over 10 bases. The V segment lost 5 bases and the J segment 9 bases; nucleotides outside the gene matches: 10. This CDR3 is built from 15 residues. The CDR3 DNA is TGTGCCAGCAGTCTCAGGGACAGGGGTTGGGGTGAGCAGTTCTTC. It translates to CASSLRDRGWGEQFF.

This clonotype was detected only a few times. This chain joins TRBV7-2 and TRBJ1-2, with TRBD1 identical over 7 bases. Trimming at V came to 1 base and at J to 4 bases, leaving 6 bases not matched to a gene. The CDR3 is made up of 15 amino acids. Germline V gene sequence: CDR1 SGHTA, CDR2 FQGNSA. The CDR3 bases are TGTGCCAGCAGCTTAGTTGGAGGGGGCGCCTATGGCTACACCTTC. Its translation: CASSLVGGGAYGYTF. Combining the CDR3 with reference TRBV7-2 and TRBJ1-2 gives the whole variable domain GAGVSQSPSNKVTEKGKDVELRCDPISGHTALYWYRQSLGQGLEFLIYFQGNSAPDKSGLPSDRFSAERTGGSVSTLTIQRTQQEDSAVYLCASSLVGGGAYGYTFGSGTRLTVV.

This clonotype was recorded many times. The rearrangement uses TRBV12-3 or TRBV12-4 and TRBJ2-1; 14 bases align to TRBD2. CDR3 size: 17 residues. The ends lost 4 bases at V and 9 bases at J; junction bases unmatched: 11. CDR3: CASSSPGLAGEGGEQFF. CDR3 bases: TGTGCCAGCAGTTCACCGGGACTAGCGGGAGAGGGAGGTGAGCAGTTCTTC.